The next 22 T cell receptor beta chains were all read from a single sample in a study of T cells in localized non-small cell lung cancer. Here immunoSEQ multiplex PCR was the method, and the copy in TCRdb shows in-frame clones only, minus some. The repertoire holds 15,000 to 20,000 clones, with roughly 80% as singletons. The specimen comprised peripheral blood, sampled before any cancer treatment. These receptors all stem from a male donor aged 60 or over with stage I lung adenocarcinoma.

The chain links TRBV28 to TRBJ1-4; D is unresolved. Per germline, CDR1 MDHEN and CDR2 SYDVKM. CDR3 length: 14 amino acids. V was trimmed by 5 bases and J by 5 bases, leaving 12 bases between them. CDR3 residues: CASSPPGGNEKLFF. The CDR3 coding sequence is TGTGCCAGCAGTCCCCCGGGCGGGAATGAAAAACTGTTTTTT.

The rearrangement uses TRBV5-6 and TRBJ2-7; a weak D match, TRBD2 (6 bases). With 0 bases removed from V and 5 bases from J, the gap between germline ends came to 9 bases. This CDR3 is 13 amino acids long. The germline V gene has CDR1 SGHDT and CDR2 YYEEEE. Here the CDR3 reads CASSLAGTDEQYF. The CDR3 nucleotides read TGTGCCAGCAGCTTGGCTGGGACTGACGAGCAGTACTTC.

The chain is built from TRBV9 and TRBJ2-2, with a tentative D call TRBD1 (5 bases). Trimming left V 1 base short and J 3 bases short, with 7 bases between. From germline, CDR1 is SGDLS and CDR2 YYNGEE. The CDR3 length is 14 residues. The CDR3 bases are TGTGCCAGCAGCGTACAGGGTGACACCGGGGAGCTGTTTTTT. Residues: CASSVQGDTGELFF.

This sequence joins TRBV11-3 and TRBJ2-3; the D gene is possibly TRBD1 (6 bases). Looked up from germline, CDR1 is SGHNT and CDR2 is YENEEA. V shed 4 bases and J shed 4 bases, with 18 bases lying between them. The CDR3 has 16 amino acids. The chain's CDR3 is CASSSGTLGSADTQYF. The CDR3 nucleotides are TGTGCCAGCAGCTCGGGGACATTGGGAAGCGCAGATACGCAGTATTTT.

The chain employs TRBV27 and TRBJ1-5; tentatively, D is TRBD1 (6 bases). With 4 bases removed from V and 5 bases from J, the gap between germline ends came to 12 bases. The CDR3 has 14 amino acids. Germline CDR1 and CDR2: MNHEY and SMNVEV (reference sequence). The chain's CDR3 is CASSSLAGDQPQHF. The CDR3 coding sequence is TGTGCCAGCAGTTCCCTCGCAGGGGATCAGCCCCAGCATTTT.

CDR3 residues: CASSSDWAGDNEQFF. In DNA, the CDR3 is TGTGCCAGCAGCTCGGACTGGGCCGGGGACAATGAGCAGTTCTTC. The chain recombines TRBV7-9 with TRBJ2-1; D possibly corresponds to TRBD2 (5 bases). The germline V gene has CDR1 SEHNR and CDR2 FQNEAQ (reference sequence). The ends were cut back, 4 bases at V and 5 bases at J, with 15 bases in the middle. This CDR3 is 15 amino acids long.

The chain couples TRBV30 to TRBJ2-2, with D possibly TRBD2 on 6 matching bases. The CDR3 is 16 amino acids. Germline assignment: CDR1 GTSNPN and CDR2 SVGIG (reference sequence). The V and J ends lost 4 bases and 5 bases respectively, with 20 bases between them. The CDR3 nucleotides are TGTGCCTGGATTACCGCAGGGACTGCGGGAACCGGGGAGCTGTTTTTT. This encodes CAWITAGTAGTGELFF.

The V call is TRBV15, the J call TRBJ1-1; 9 positions match TRBD1. The CDR3 contains 18 residues. The junction had 8 bases not matched to a gene; V was cut back by 0 bases and J by 0 bases. Germline loops: CDR1 LNHNV, CDR2 YYDKDF (reference sequence). CDR3 loop: CATSRDQRTGDMNTEAFF. In DNA, the CDR3 is TGTGCCACCAGCAGAGATCAGAGGACAGGGGACATGAACACTGAAGCTTTCTTT.

This chain joins TRBV19 and TRBJ2-1; weak D call: TRBD2 (5 bases). The V and J ends lost 6 bases and 4 bases respectively, with 10 bases between them. Germline assignment: CDR1 LNHDA and CDR2 SQIVND (reference sequence). This CDR3 has 13 amino acids. The CDR3 reads CASSYDYYNEQFF. The CDR3 DNA is TGTGCCAGTAGCTATGACTATTACAATGAGCAGTTCTTC.

The chain is built from TRBV9 and TRBJ2-1, with a weak D call TRBD1 (5 bases). Germline CDR1 SGDLS, CDR2 YYNGEE. This CDR3 is built from 17 residues. Trimming took 5 bases from V and 8 from J, leaving 26 bases between them. Here the CDR3 reads CASSDSPNRPRVDEQFF. CDR3 sequence (DNA): TGTGCCAGCAGTGATAGCCCTAACAGGCCCAGGGTGGATGAGCAGTTCTTC.

The chain employs TRBV27 and TRBJ1-1; D not resolved. Deletions cut 3 bases from V and 4 bases from J, with 9 bases between. Germline V gene data show CDR1 as MNHEY and CDR2 as SMNVEV (reference sequence). The CDR3 runs 13 residues. As DNA, the CDR3 is TGTGCCAGCAGTTTTTCCGGGAGCACTGAAGCTTTCTTT. Translating it yields CASSFSGSTEAFF.

The chain recombines TRBV6-5 with TRBJ2-5, with D unresolved. CDR1 is MNHEY and CDR2 is SVGAGI in the germline V gene. This CDR3 spans 13 amino acids. V was clipped by 1 base and J by 1 base, with 4 bases between them. CDR3 in amino acids: CASSYFPQETQYF. As DNA, the CDR3 is TGTGCCAGCAGTTACTTTCCCCAAGAGACCCAGTACTTC.

The chain employs TRBV5-1 and TRBJ2-5, with 7 positions matching TRBD1. The CDR3 is 14 residues long. V was pared by 4 bases and J by 3 bases, with 6 bases of the junction left unmatched. Germline CDR1 is SGHRS and CDR2 is YFSETQ. As DNA, the CDR3 is TGCGCCAGCAGCCCGGACAGGATGGAAGAGACCCAGTACTTC. This sequence encodes CASSPDRMEETQYF.

V is TRBV5-1 and J is TRBJ2-3, with D unclear. Trimming took off 1 base at V and 4 bases at J, with 10 bases between the two ends. CDR1 is SGHRS, CDR2 YFSETQ, per germline. The CDR3 spans 14 residues. CDR3 in DNA: TGCGCCAGCAGCTTGACAACCCGGGCAGATACGCAGTATTTT. Translated, it gives CASSLTTRADTQYF.

The chain has TRBV5-1 and TRBJ2-2; the D is unclear. V gave up 3 bases and J gave up 2 bases, with 5 bases separating them. Germline-derived CDR1 and CDR2 are SGHRS and YFSETQ. The CDR3 runs to 13 residues. The CDR3 spells CASSSDNTGELFF. As DNA, the CDR3 is TGCGCCAGCAGCTCAGATAACACCGGGGAGCTGTTTTTT.

For the CDR3, the DNA is TGTGCCTGGAGTGTGTCAGGGGCTGGAAACACCATATATTTT. Amino acids: CAWSVSGAGNTIYF. The genes are TRBV30 and TRBJ1-3; a weak D match, TRBD1 (6 bases). Trimming cost V 0 bases and J 2 bases, with 8 bases left between them. This CDR3 has 14 residues. CDR1 is GTSNPN, CDR2 SVGIG, per germline (reference sequence). The full variable domain, in which reference TRBV30 and TRBJ1-3 provide the parts outside the CDR3, is SQTIHQWPATLVQPVGSPLSLECTVEGTSNPNLYWYRQAAGRGLQLLFYSVGIGQISSEVPQNLSASRPQDRQFILSSKKLLLSDSGFYLCAWSVSGAGNTIYFGEGSWLTVV.

The genes are TRBV30 and TRBJ2-5; D perhaps matches TRBD2 (6 bases). Germline V gene data show CDR1 as GTSNPN and CDR2 as SVGIG (reference sequence). CDR3 length: 13 amino acids. V lost 7 bases to trimming and J lost 4 bases, with 16 bases between them. The CDR3 DNA is TGTGCCTTCGACCGGGGGTTAGCAGAGACCCAGTACTTC. Protein product: CAFDRGLAETQYF. Complete variable domain (other parts from reference TRBV30 and TRBJ2-5): SQTIHQWPATLVQPVGSPLSLECTVEGTSNPNLYWYRQAAGRGLQLLFYSVGIGQISSEVPQNLSASRPQDRQFILSSKKLLLSDSGFYLCAFDRGLAETQYFGPGTRLLVL.

This sequence joins TRBV9 and TRBJ2-7; a weak D match, TRBD1 (6 bases). Germline V lookup: CDR1 SGDLS, CDR2 YYNGEE. Trimming cost V 3 bases and J 1 base, with 14 bases left between them. The CDR3 is made up of 15 amino acids. CDR3 amino acids: CASSAGTPYSYEQYF. The CDR3, as DNA: TGTGCCAGCAGCGCAGGGACACCTTATTCCTACGAGCAGTACTTC. The full variable domain, its missing parts supplied by reference TRBV9 and TRBJ2-7, is DSGVTQTPKHLITATGQRVTLRCSPRSGDLSVYWYQQSLDQGLQFLIQYYNGEERAKGNILERFSAQQFPDLHSELNLSSLELGDSALYFCASSAGTPYSYEQYFGPGTRLTVT.

The V and J genes are TRBV5-6 and TRBJ2-7, with 9 bases fitting TRBD1. This CDR3 is built from 15 residues. J was trimmed by 3 bases and V by 0 bases; bases with no gene match: 4. Per germline, CDR1 SGHDT and CDR2 YYEEEE. CDR3 sequence: CASSLGMTGGYEQYF. DNA for the CDR3: TGTGCCAGCAGCTTGGGGATGACAGGGGGCTACGAGCAGTACTTC. The full variable domain, in which reference TRBV5-6 and TRBJ2-7 provide the parts outside the CDR3, is DAGVTQSPTHLIKTRGQQVTLRCSPKSGHDTVSWYQQALGQGPQFIFQYYEEEERQRGNFPDRFSGHQFPNYSSELNVNALLLGDSALYLCASSLGMTGGYEQYFGPGTRLTVT.

This clone was picked up a small number of times. The CDR3 DNA is TGTGCCAGCAGGGGACTAGCGGCACAAGAGACCCAGTACTTC. Protein: CASRGLAAQETQYF. The V gene is TRBV7-9, the J gene TRBJ2-5; 11 bases agree with TRBD2. After removal of 6 bases from V and 2 bases from J, the junction contained 2 bases not matched to a gene. The CDR3 sequence is 14 residues long. Germline lookup yields CDR1 SEHNR and CDR2 FQNEAQ (reference sequence).

CDR3 loop: CASSQELHPNTEAFF. In DNA, the CDR3 is TGCGCCAGCAGCCAAGAACTACACCCGAACACTGAAGCTTTCTTT. The chain links TRBV4-3 to TRBJ1-1; D is unclear. The germline V gene has CDR1 LGHNA and CDR2 YSLEER. This CDR3 is 15 amino acids long. Between the trimmed V and J ends, which lost 0 bases and 1 base, there was a span of 9 bases.

Of note for this clone: Compared with germline, one end of the junction differs, possibly owing to a read error. The genes are TRBV7-7 and TRBJ2-5; the match to TRBD2 covers 13 bases. The CDR3 is 16 residues long. Germline CDR1 reads SSHAT; CDR2 reads FNYEAQ (reference sequence). CDR3 in DNA: TGTGCTAGCAGCCTTGGACTAGCGGGAGTGGTAGGGACCCAGTACTTC. It yields the protein CASSLGLAGVVGTQYF.